One and the same sample provided the 2 T cell receptor beta chains below, sequenced in a study of shared clonotypes between healthy human individuals. The method was immunoSEQ multiplex PCR; TCRdb's version includes in-frame clones alone and lacks a portion of them. The data contain 980,000 or so clones, 60% to 85% of them seen just once; the ten biggest clones take up about 1.5%. Specimen: memory CD4+ T cells sorted from blood. Subset in this sample: CD45RA-negative fraction. The source of these receptors is a young man in good health.

V is TRBV6-1 and J is TRBJ2-5; D is possibly TRBD1 (6 bases). There are 14 residues in the CDR3. V lost 7 bases, J lost 4 bases, and 16 bases lay in between. Germline loops: CDR1 MNHNS, CDR2 SASEGT. The CDR3 loop is CASTDQGIVETQYF. The CDR3 nucleotides read TGTGCCAGCACAGACCAGGGGATAGTAGAGACCCAGTACTTC.

The CDR3 protein is CASSLPQGATEAFF. DNA for the CDR3: TGTGCCAGCAGCTTGCCACAGGGGGCGACTGAAGCTTTCTTT. This rearrangement joins TRBV5-4 to TRBJ1-1; 9 nucleotides align to TRBD1. Losses at the gene ends were 1 base for V and 5 bases for J; bases not matched to a gene: 3. Germline CDR1 reads SGHNT; CDR2 reads YYREEE (reference sequence). This CDR3 contains 14 residues.